This passage covers 9 T cell receptor beta chains from one sample sequenced in a study of blood T cell repertoires in COVID-19. The table came from immunoSEQ multiplex PCR; TCRdb's copy has only in-frame clones and leaves some out. The repertoire holds 120,000 or so clones, with roughly 84% as singletons. Sequenced sample: PBMCs or T cells enriched from blood (not recorded which). The receptors derive from a woman aged 25 to 39 who had recovered from COVID-19.

This chain joins TRBV4-3 and TRBJ2-2; 7 bases match TRBD1. The CDR3 is 17 residues long. Germline V gives CDR1 LGHNA, CDR2 YSLEER. V was clipped by 5 bases and J by 0 bases; unmatched bases: 9. The CDR3 is CASSKRGQGANTGELFF. In DNA form, the CDR3 reads TGCGCCAGCAGCAAAAGAGGGCAGGGGGCGAACACCGGGGAGCTGTTTTTT.

The chain combines TRBV6-2 or TRBV6-3 with TRBJ2-7; 9 bases fit TRBD1. Germline loops: CDR1 MNHEY, CDR2 SVGEGT. There are 15 residues in the CDR3. Trimming cost V 4 bases and J 2 bases; bases outside gene matches: 6. CDR3 loop: CASSSAGTGTYEQYF. The CDR3 DNA is TGTGCCAGCAGTTCCGCCGGGACAGGGACCTACGAGCAGTACTTC.

This sequence joins TRBV4-1 and TRBJ2-2; 10 bases map to TRBD2. The V gene end was trimmed by 5 bases and the J gene end by 5 bases; junction bases not matched to a gene: 14. The CDR3 totals 18 residues. Germline CDR1 MGHRA, CDR2 YSYEKL. In DNA, the CDR3 is TGCGCCAGCAGCGATTACAGCGGGAGGGCCGCGGAAACCGGGGAGCTGTTTTTT. Its protein product is CASSDYSGRAAETGELFF.

This sequence joins TRBV15 and TRBJ2-2, with D possibly matching TRBD1 (6 bases). In germline, CDR1 is LNHNV, CDR2 YYDKDF (reference sequence). There are 15 residues in the CDR3. The V and J ends lost 9 bases and 5 bases respectively, with 19 bases between them. CDR3 amino acids: CATQRGWGLTGELFF. The CDR3 DNA reads as TGTGCCACTCAAAGGGGGTGGGGTTTGACCGGGGAGCTGTTTTTT.

This clone appeared a few times. The V call is TRBV6-1, the J call TRBJ1-5; D perhaps matches TRBD1 (5 bases). Trimming left V 4 bases short and J 3 bases short, with 22 bases between. Germline CDR1 reads MNHNS; CDR2 reads SASEGT. CDR3 length: 18 residues. The CDR3 DNA reads as TGTGCCAGCAGTGTGCTTCACGGGCAGGGACTCAACAATCAGCCCCAGCATTTT. Translation: CASSVLHGQGLNNQPQHF.

This chain connects TRBV19 to TRBJ2-4, with a weak D call TRBD2 (7 bases). The CDR3 covers 16 residues. Per germline, CDR1 LNHDA and CDR2 SQIVND (reference sequence). Trimming pared 4 bases from V and 7 bases from J, leaving 20 bases between. This CDR3 reads CASSRRGGDGVNIQYF. The CDR3 nucleotides are TGTGCCAGTAGTAGGAGGGGGGGCGATGGGGTGAACATTCAGTACTTC.

The chain recombines TRBV6-4 with TRBJ1-1; D perhaps matches TRBD1 (5 bases). The germline V gene has CDR1 MRHNA and CDR2 SNTAGT. Trimming stripped 0 bases from V and 10 bases from J, with 15 bases between. There are 14 residues in the CDR3. CDR3 sequence (DNA): TGTGCCAGCAGTGACTCATTCGGGGGAGCCGCAGCTTTCTTT. This encodes CASSDSFGGAAAFF.

The J gene is TRBJ1-1, the V gene TRBV5-5, with D perhaps TRBD1 (6 bases). Trimming took off 3 bases at V and 6 bases at J, with 18 bases between the two ends. Germline loops: CDR1 SGHKS, CDR2 YYEKEE (reference sequence). This CDR3 comprises 15 residues. The CDR3 DNA sequence: TGTGCCAGCAGCTCGACCTCCTGGGGGGGCGCTGAAGCTTTCTTT. Protein product: CASSSTSWGGAEAFF.

The chain has TRBV28 and TRBJ2-1, with D maybe TRBD1 (6 bases). With 5 bases removed from V and 0 bases from J, the gap between germline ends came to 17 bases. This CDR3 comprises 17 residues. Germline CDR1 and CDR2: MDHEN and SYDVKM. CDR3 region: CASSLGTGPSSYNEQFF. CDR3 in DNA: TGTGCCAGCAGTCTAGGAACAGGGCCAAGCTCCTACAATGAGCAGTTCTTC.